These T cell receptor beta chains were read from a single sample in a study of T cell repertoires and HLA-DP antigens. What these receptors recognize is not known. Produced via immunoSEQ multiplex PCR; TCRdb's table is partial and in-frame only. Of approximately 90,000 clones listed, more than 75% are singletons. Material: CD4+ T cells from PBMCs. Source of these receptors: a man aged 45-65 years in good health and CMV-seronegative. Each CDR3 is given with its conserved first and last residue. Where a row states a size, it is once, few, many or the class of an expanded clone; other rows omit it.

clone_size j_call v_call cdr3_aa
NA TRBJ2-2 TRBV6-5 CASRPTWRNTGELFF
NA TRBJ2-3 TRBV7-9 CASSLTRDSQVTDTQYF
NA TRBJ2-7 TRBV7-2 CATGTLPYEQYF
NA TRBJ1-2 TRBV20-1 CRGQGAYGYTF
NA TRBJ2-2 TRBV6-1 CATSDRTRVTGELFF
once TRBJ2-7 TRBV4-3 CASSLLWTSGIYEQYF
NA TRBJ2-2 TRBV15 CATSRDGRALGELFF
few TRBJ2-6 TRBV4-3 CASSQETGANVLTF
NA TRBJ1-4 TRBV7-2 CASSFTGNEKLFF
NA TRBJ1-2 TRBV30 CAWSVQGTTSDGYTF
NA NA TRBV7-8 CASSWGQANYEQYF
NA TRBJ2-1 TRBV11-2 CASSSNAGQFYNEQFF
NA TRBJ2-7 TRBV28 CASSLTGGEQYF
NA TRBJ1-3 TRBV6-5 CASSLGRTGNTIYF
NA TRBJ2-7 TRBV2 CASRDRAAFYEQYF
NA TRBJ1-5 TRBV18 CASSLDRGDNQPQHF
NA TRBJ1-1 TRBV5-1 CASSTSGHLNTEAFF
NA TRBJ2-1 TRBV6-5 CASSYAGLAGSDEQFF
NA TRBJ2-1 TRBV7-2 CASSPDRGFKNEQFF
few TRBJ1-3 TRBV21-1 CASSIAVRGTPGSGNTIYF
NA TRBJ2-7 TRBV28 CASRRVAGAYEQYF
NA TRBJ2-7 TRBV28 CASSRKTRSEQYF
NA TRBJ2-7 TRBV7-8 CASRPDRGLTYEQYF
NA TRBJ2-3 TRBV5-1 CASSLELSGDTQYF
NA TRBJ2-1 TRBV28 CASRPPGRSYNEQFF
NA TRBJ1-6 TRBV10-1 CARTRGVPLNNSPLHF
NA TRBJ1-1 TRBV28 CASIHRGLGTEAFF
NA TRBJ1-5 TRBV4-1 CASSQGGLNQPQHF
NA TRBJ1-5 TRBV6-1 CASSQGAHNQPQHF
NA TRBJ2-1 TRBV7-9 CASSLRAGVTSYNEQFF
NA TRBJ2-7 TRBV29-1 CSVGPSGRGNEQYF